The T cell receptor (beta chain) described here comes from a study of T cell repertoires in cytomegalovirus infection (dated by TCRdb to the late 2010s). For the study in its entirety: Alongside well-studied HLA-B-restricted epitopes, the peptide stimulations were aimed at recently identified HLA-C-restricted CMV epitopes, whose presentation resists viral immunomodulation. Because public TCR beta signatures pointed to carriage of CMV infection together with the matching HLA type, the HLA type of each donor mattered for the analysis. Beyond this particular receptor, the publication reports: Carriers of CMV infection plus the relevant HLA type were discriminated by the cumulative frequency of public TCR beta family members in the study cohort and in an independent approximately 350-donor cohort. The ex vivo response was dominated by HLA-C-restricted CMV-specific TCR beta clonotypes, and the single most frequent clonotype in two of eight donors was supplied by these HLA-C-restricted clonotypes.

Sequenced on an Illumina HiSeq 1500. In TCRdb, the public reads were trimmed at Q25 with fastp and aligned with MiXCR, with productive beta chains retained. Rows with a matching CDR3 protein are joined into one entry that keeps the most common DNA and genes. Recorded for this sample are about 770,000 distinct CDR3 sequences; about 28% of them occurred a single time. The ten largest clones take up about an eighth of the sample. The germline V gene (reference sequence) sets CDR1 to DFQATT and CDR2 to SNEGSKA. There are 16 amino acids in the CDR3, from cysteine to phenylalanine inclusive. The read is trimmed to its CDR3 DNA, 48 bases read in frame from base 1. Germline trimming: 5 bases from V, 3 bases from J; junction bases outside gene matches: 7. The intended sense of this specimen's treatment or condition label: in vitro stimulation with specific CMV peptide epitopes to enrich CMV-specific T cells.

As for this clonotype: Its antigen target is currently unknown. No clone much larger than this one lies a single base away; base qualities are absent.

This receptor was identified in a human donor in good health (CMV status not recorded). Some clones in this sample may be carry-over from other donors' samples. The specimen comprised cultured CD8+ T cells from PBMCs, sampled from culture after CMV antigen stimulation. The receptor chain draws on TRBV20-1 and TRBJ2-7, and TRBD2 aligns with 16 junction nucleotides. CDR3 sequence: CSAGGLAGGDYYEQYF. The DNA sequence reads TGCAGTGCTGGGGGACTAGCGGGGGGGGATTACTACGAGCAGTACTTC.